This TCR beta chain was found in a study of shared clonotypes between healthy human individuals (TCRdb year 2020). Regarding the study in general: The cohort included a few men and a couple of women between 18 and 49 years of age. To estimate repertoire size and how much clonotypes are shared between individuals, the study performed deep sequencing of blood TCR repertoires from a handful of healthy adults. For each donor, CD4 naive and CD4 memory were each given three plates, CD8 naive was given two plates, and CD8 memory was given one plate. Per donor, leukapheresis produced somewhere between about 0.94 and 9 billion PBMCs. Libraries were prepared and TCR repertoires were sequenced by different laboratories using diverse techniques, in order to increase sequencing depth and limit assay-specific biases.

TCR CDR3 regions were amplified from genomic DNA by multiplex PCR using the deep immunoSEQ assay. Genomic DNA extracted from each cell subset was distributed evenly over all wells of several immunoSEQ 96-well plates, and each plate served as one replicate. Each replicate PCR for sorted subsets received about 180 ng genomic DNA, equal to about 30,000 T cell genomes. The purified libraries were quantified using a Qubit 3.0 fluorometer, sized with a Bioanalyzer 2100, and then quantified again using the KAPA Library Quantification kit. Each immunoSEQ 96-well plate was sequenced on its own single-read 150-cycle Illumina NextSeq 550 flow cell. On the study's bioinformatics: Because the immunoSEQ output held only junctional sequences and lacked quality scores, the filtering could not match the filtering applied to full-length reads. Sequences were annotated with PyIR, a Python wrapper for IgBLAST v1.9, using IMGT germline references to assign V/J genes and CDR3. Any read was removed if the V/J assignment was weak (E-value above 1e-6), the CDR3 was missing, or the read contained stop codons, out-of-frame junctions, or ambiguous translated residues. V3J clonotypes were defined by identical inferred V gene, J gene, and CDR3 amino acid sequence. Percentage overlap between repertoires was calculated by dividing the number of shared unique clonotypes by the size of the smaller repertoire. Repertoire richness was assessed with RTK rarefaction, the Chao1 estimator, and Recon v2.1 estimates of unobserved clonotypes. Generation probabilities were computed with OLGA for all TCRbeta clonotypes obtained by the gDNA method from four donors. TCRdb re-hosts the immuneACCESS table, in-frame sequences only. Its copies lack some clones; in the studies checked, an unresolved V gene accounts for under half of them, and the cause for the rest is not known. Clone size and the V and J calls come from that table; the DNA yielded D and trimming. This sample holds some 800,000 clones; around 93% were observed only once. Under 30% of the sample rests with the top ten.

This clone was observed a few times. Its binding antigen is unknown. No much larger clone is present one base from it, and per-base qualities are unavailable. This CDR3 is also generated by other DNA sequences in the sample. Results the study describes overall, beyond this receptor: Estimated clonotype richness was generally larger for naive than for memory subsets. Higher generation probabilities were observed for clonotypes shared by all four sorted-subset donors than for non-shared clonotypes. Sharing across several donors was observed for about 4.8% of naive CD4, 3% to 4% of naive CD8, 2% to 2.5% of memory CD4, and approximately 0.41% of memory CD8 clonotypes. Incomplete sequencing was indicated by rarefaction of sorted-subset datasets, despite the large sequencing depth. Sampling was restricted to blood, and TCR repertoires in tissues likely differ from the TCR repertoires found in blood. Pairwise subsampling indicated that sequencing depth was expected to affect the degree of clonotype sharing among donors. Because the study included a small number of donors, the genetic and exposure-history diversity represented was limited.

For the CD8 naive samples, CD45RO-negative cells were positively selected for CCR7, yielding a CD45RA+CCR7+ population from which TemRA cells were excluded. The donors were healthy, HIV-negative adults with no recently reported acute infections or vaccinations. All donors were Caucasian adults living in Nashville, Tennessee, USA. Blood was obtained by leukapheresis, after which PBMCs were separated by Ficoll-Histopaque density gradient centrifugation and cryopreserved in liquid nitrogen vapor phase. Purity and quantity of every magnetically sorted T cell population were checked by analytical flow cytometry. Genomic DNA was isolated from each sorted fraction and quantified by UV absorbance on a Nanodrop 2000c. At the junction V is shortened by 1 base and J by 2 bases; bases outside the gene matches: 0. CDR1 is given as LGHNA and CDR2 as YSLEER, both from the germline V gene. From the cysteine up to the phenylalanine, the CDR3 has a length of 15 residues. Only the CDR3 portion is preserved as DNA: 45 bases, with reading frame beginning at the first base.

Sequences were obtained from naive CD8+ T cells sorted from blood. This specimen's cell subset or site label, per the study, means: CD45RA+CCR7+. The rearranged chain carries TRBV4-3 and TRBJ2-1, and 9 junctional nucleotides match TRBD2. The origin of this receptor is a man aged 30 to 39 in good health. The sequenced DNA is TGCGCCAGCAGCCAAGGACTAGCGGCCTACAATGAGCAGTTCTTC. The resulting protein is CASSQGLAAYNEQFF.